This T cell receptor (beta chain) was recorded in a study of T-cell reconstitution after alpha-beta-depleted transplantation in children. Construction of the TCRbeta library involved unique molecular identifiers. TCRdb independently ran MiXCR on the PCR reads; one entry per CDR3 protein. Here the sample spans fewer than 150,000 distinct CDR3 sequences, about a tenth being singletons. To note about this clonotype: Antigen: not known.

Overall study results and limits: T-cell counts and diversity were attributed mostly to newly produced T cells one year after transplant. Reports say that about two months after transplant, the alpha-beta T cells came out of several hundred graft clones that had expanded. Surviving recipient T cells and thymic progenitors underlay high day-60 TCRbeta diversity in some patients.

Sequencing was performed on PBMCs, mostly from graft donor cells, taken 180 days after TCRalphabeta/CD19-depleted stem cell transplant. The source is a girl younger than two who had a stem cell transplant for combined immunodeficiency, so the T cells may come from the graft donor.

The CDR3 here is CSAQRRYEQYF. The CDR3 DNA reads TGCAGTGCTCAGAGACGCTACGAGCAGTACTTC. The V and J genes are TRBV20-1 and TRBJ2-7; D not certain. The CDR3 runs 11 residues. Per germline, CDR1 DFQATT and CDR2 SNEGSKA (reference sequence). V dropped 5 bases and J dropped 3 bases, with 8 bases sitting between them.